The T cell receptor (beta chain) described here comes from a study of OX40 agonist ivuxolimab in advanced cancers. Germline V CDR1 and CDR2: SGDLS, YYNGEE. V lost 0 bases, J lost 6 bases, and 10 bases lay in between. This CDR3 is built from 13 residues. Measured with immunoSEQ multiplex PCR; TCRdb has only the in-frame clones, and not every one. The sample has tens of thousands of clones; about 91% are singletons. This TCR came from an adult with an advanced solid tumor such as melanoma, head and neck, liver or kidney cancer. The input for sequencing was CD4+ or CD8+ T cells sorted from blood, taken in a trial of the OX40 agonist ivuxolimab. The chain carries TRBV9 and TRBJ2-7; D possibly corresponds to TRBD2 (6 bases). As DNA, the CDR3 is TGTGCCAGCAGCGTAGATGGCGGGACCGAGCAGTACTTC. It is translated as CASSVDGGTEQYF. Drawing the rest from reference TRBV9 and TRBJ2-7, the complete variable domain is DSGVTQTPKHLITATGQRVTLRCSPRSGDLSVYWYQQSLDQGLQFLIQYYNGEERAKGNILERFSAQQFPDLHSELNLSSLELGDSALYFCASSVDGGTEQYFGPGTRLTVT.